Below, 30 T cell receptor beta chains from the same sample are listed, as sequenced in a study of regulatory T cells in long-lasting Graves disease. According to the study, TCR beta libraries were built with iRepertoire HTBI primers and CDR3-region Arm-PCR. TCRdb reanalysed the multiplex PCR reads using MiXCR and keeps one entry per CDR3 protein. The sample records about 430,000 distinct CDR3 sequences, 21% being singletons. Noted time point: persistent/refractory GD, antithyroid drugs over 5 years with positive TRAb. PBMC RNA was the source of the TCR library. The specimen comprised peripheral blood mononuclear cells (PBMCs), sampled when the disease was refractory, from a patient treated with antithyroid drugs. Receptors were obtained from a female donor with Graves disease.

This clonotype was recorded a few times. This chain links TRBV6-1 with TRBJ2-6; 7 bases are shared with TRBD1. Germline V gene lookup returns CDR1 MNHNS and CDR2 SASEGT. The CDR3 loop spans 15 amino acids. V lost 6 bases to trimming and J lost 3 bases; unmatched junction nucleotides: 5. The CDR3 nucleotides are TGTGCCAGCAGGACAGGGTCGAGTGGGGCCAACGTCCTGACTTTC. The encoded protein is CASRTGSSGANVLTF.

The V call is TRBV20-1, the J call TRBJ1-5; D is possibly TRBD1 (6 bases). CDR3 size: 14 residues. Looked up from germline, CDR1 is DFQATT and CDR2 is SNEGSKA (reference sequence). V shed 6 bases and J shed 6 bases, with 18 bases lying between them. The CDR3 DNA is TGCAGTGCCTCCCCGGGACAATCAGCTCAGCCCCAGCATTTT. As protein: CSASPGQSAQPQHF.

This clonotype occurred a few times. The chain combines TRBV15 with TRBJ2-5; tentative D call: TRBD2 (6 bases). The CDR3 loop spans 12 amino acids. V was clipped by 5 bases and J by 4 bases, with 8 bases between them. Germline V CDR1 and CDR2: LNHNV, YYDKDF (reference sequence). The CDR3 sequence is CATSAGRETQYF. The CDR3 region has the DNA TGTGCCACCAGCGCGGGGCGAGAGACCCAGTACTTC.

The chain joins TRBV5-1 to TRBJ1-2; D gene unclear. The CDR3 is made up of 16 amino acids. V lost 0 bases and J 8 bases, leaving 20 bases between the germline ends. Germline lookup yields CDR1 SGHRS and CDR2 YFSETQ. The CDR3 DNA is TGCGCCAGCAGCTTGGCAAATCCCTCCGGTTTCGAGGGCTACACCTTC. Translation: CASSLANPSGFEGYTF.

On this clonotype itself: This clone may be a read error of a much larger clone one base away. V gene TRBV12-3 or TRBV12-4 combines with J gene TRBJ2-7; the match to TRBD2 covers 13 bases. The CDR3 sequence is 17 residues long. V dropped 10 bases and J dropped 1; count of bases not matched to a gene: 13. CDR3 sequence: CANSQGTSGIVSYEQYF. The DNA for the CDR3 is TGTGCCAACAGCCAGGGGACTAGCGGGATAGTATCCTACGAGCAGTACTTC.

The rearrangement uses TRBV25-1 and TRBJ2-1; 10 bases are a match to TRBD1. Germline assignment: CDR1 MGHDK and CDR2 SYGVNS. The junction had 9 bases not matched to a gene; V was cut back by 1 base and J by 9 bases. CDR3 length equals 16 residues. CDR3 nucleotide sequence: TGTGCCAGCAGTGAATCGGGACAGGGGTCCCCCGGTGAGCAGTTCTTC. Residues: CASSESGQGSPGEQFF.

The table lists this clonotype with many counts. The chain joins TRBV28 to TRBJ2-7, with 8 positions matching TRBD1. Trimming removed 5 bases from V and 0 bases from J; junction bases left unmatched: 9. There are 16 residues in the CDR3. Germline V gene data show CDR1 as MDHEN and CDR2 as SYDVKM. The chain's CDR3 is CASSPPGQALSYEQYF. CDR3 bases: TGTGCCAGCAGTCCTCCGGGACAGGCCCTCTCCTACGAGCAGTACTTC.

This clonotype was seen repeatedly, ten times or more. CDR3 loop: CASKSDLTEAFF. The CDR3 bases are TGTGCCAGCAAATCCGACCTCACTGAAGCTTTCTTT. V is TRBV2 and J is TRBJ1-1; D call uncertain. With 7 bases removed from V and 4 bases from J, the gap between germline ends came to 10 bases. The V gene's germline CDR1 is SNHLY and CDR2 FYNNEI. CDR3 length: 12 residues.

This clonotype was detected once. With a much larger clone just one base away, this may be a read error. The J gene is TRBJ2-2, the V gene TRBV12-3 or TRBV12-4; the D call may be TRBD1 or TRBD2 (5 bases each). The CDR3 has 15 amino acids. The CDR3 here is CAGSQRGDGTGELFF. CDR3 coding DNA: TGTGCCGGCAGCCAACGAGGGGACGGGACCGGGGAGCTGTTTTTT.

This clonotype has a handful of counts. The V and J genes are TRBV5-4 and TRBJ1-6; D not certain. Trimming cost V 6 bases and J 5 bases, with 15 bases left between them. Per the germline V gene, CDR1 is SGHNT and CDR2 is YYREEE (reference sequence). The CDR3 spans 15 residues. The CDR3 region has the DNA TGTGCCAGCAAGAATTCCGGGAGCCATAATTCACCCCTCCACTTT. It specifies CASKNSGSHNSPLHF.

The chain has TRBV12-3 or TRBV12-4 and TRBJ2-1; TRBD1 agrees at 8 bases. The CDR3 contains 16 residues. Germline trimming cut 2 bases from V and 3 bases from J; bases unmatched to any gene: 6. The CDR3: CASSLLGTGHYNEQFF. CDR3 DNA sequence: TGTGCCAGCAGTTTACTCGGGACAGGCCACTACAATGAGCAGTTCTTC.

The rearrangement uses TRBV4-2 and TRBJ2-3; 9 nucleotides agree with TRBD2. The V and J ends lost 7 bases and 2 bases, in that order; junction bases with no gene match: 7. Germline loops: CDR1 LGHNA, CDR2 YNFKEQ. CDR3 length: 15 amino acids. Here the CDR3 reads CASTPAGGYTDTQYF. DNA for the CDR3: TGTGCCAGCACCCCAGCGGGAGGTTACACAGATACGCAGTATTTT.

This clonotype occurred many times. The CDR3 is CATSREPMNTEAFF. CDR3 DNA: TGTGCCACCAGCAGAGAACCCATGAACACTGAAGCTTTCTTT. This rearrangement joins TRBV15 to TRBJ1-1; D remains unclear. CDR1 is LNHNV, CDR2 YYDKDF, per germline (reference sequence). This CDR3 comprises 14 residues. The germline V and J ends were trimmed by 0 bases and 0 bases, with 5 bases remaining between them.

This clonotype occurred many times. This chain joins TRBV27 and TRBJ1-1, with D maybe TRBD1 (5 bases). Trimming shortened V by 6 bases and J by 5 bases, and 10 bases separated the two germline ends. In germline, CDR1 is MNHEY, CDR2 SMNVEV (reference sequence). The CDR3 length is 12 residues. The CDR3 loop reads CASRAGRTEAFF. For the CDR3, the DNA is TGTGCCAGCAGGGCGGGACGGACTGAAGCTTTCTTT.

This clonotype was picked up a small number of times. Being one base from a much bigger clone, this may be a read error. J is TRBJ1-4 and V is TRBV6-1; maybe TRBD1 (5 bases). Germline loops: CDR1 MNHNS, CDR2 SASEGT. Trimming cost V 6 bases and J 4 bases, with 21 bases left between them. The CDR3 length is 17 residues. CDR3 amino acids: CASRSVGTGAINEKLFF. The CDR3 DNA is TGTGCCAGCAGATCTGTCGGGACGGGCGCAATTAATGAAAAACTGTTTTTT.

The V and J genes are TRBV30 and TRBJ2-1; 10 bases are shared with TRBD2. Trimming cost V 0 bases and J 9 bases; bases outside gene matches: 11. This CDR3 region has 16 residues. Germline V gene lookup returns CDR1 GTSNPN and CDR2 SVGIG (reference sequence). This CDR3 reads CAWSVRGLAGVGEQFF. DNA for the CDR3: TGTGCCTGGAGTGTACGGGGGCTAGCGGGAGTTGGTGAGCAGTTCTTC.

The V and J genes are TRBV27 and TRBJ2-1; 7 positions match TRBD2. CDR1 MNHEY and CDR2 SMNVEV come from the germline V gene (reference sequence). The V gene end was trimmed by 4 bases and the J gene end by 9 bases; junction bases not matched to a gene: 9. The CDR3 extends over 14 amino acids. CDR3 bases: TGTGCCAGCAGTTCGGGGGGAGGAGTGTTTGAGCAGTTCTTC. Translated: CASSSGGGVFEQFF.

In this sample, this clonotype turned up many times. The chain joins TRBV28 to TRBJ2-5; D perhaps matches TRBD1 (7 bases). Per the germline V gene, CDR1 is MDHEN and CDR2 is SYDVKM. The germline V and J ends were trimmed by 3 bases and 5 bases, with 19 bases remaining between them. The CDR3 totals 16 residues. DNA of the CDR3: TGTGCCAGCAGTTTTCTTTTCCAGGCAGGGGGGGAGACCCAGTACTTC. This codes for CASSFLFQAGGETQYF. Together with reference TRBV28 and TRBJ2-5, the CDR3 gives the full variable domain: DVKVTQSSRYLVKRTGEKVFLECVQDMDHENMFWYRQDPGLGLRLIYFSYDVKMKEKGDIPEGYSVSREKKERFSLILESASTNQTSMYLCASSFLFQAGGETQYFGPGTRLLVL.

This clonotype turned up a few times. This chain uses TRBV5-1 with TRBJ1-1; D is unresolved. V was clipped by 7 bases and J by 1 base, with 11 bases between them. The CDR3 is 13 amino acids. CDR1 and CDR2 from the germline V gene are SGHRS and YFSETQ. The CDR3 nucleotides are TGCGCCAGCGCCACTGTTGAGAACACTGAAGCTTTCTTT. It codes for CASATVENTEAFF.

This clonotype was seen a handful of times. The V and J genes are TRBV6-2 or TRBV6-3 and TRBJ2-7; 9 nucleotides agree with TRBD1. This CDR3 comprises 14 residues. The V gene end was trimmed by 4 bases and the J gene end by 5 bases; junction bases not matched to a gene: 6. Germline V gives CDR1 MNHEY, CDR2 SVGEGT. The CDR3 DNA reads TGTGCCAGCAGTTCGGGGGACAGGGCCCACGAGCAGTACTTC. Translation gives CASSSGDRAHEQYF.

This clonotype occurred once. The J gene is TRBJ2-1, the V gene TRBV28; TRBD2 matches at 12 bases. The CDR3 spans 19 residues. Looked up from germline, CDR1 is MDHEN and CDR2 is SYDVKM. V lost 6 bases, J lost 5 bases, and 17 bases stayed unmatched. The CDR3 DNA follows: TGTGCCAGCAGCTATCGAACCGGGACTAGCGGGTGGAATCACAATGAGCAGTTCTTC. Translating it yields CASSYRTGTSGWNHNEQFF.

This clonotype has only a few counts. The chain couples TRBV4-2 to TRBJ2-5, with D maybe TRBD1 (5 bases). The CDR3 is made up of 15 amino acids. V shed 0 bases and J shed 2 bases, with 10 bases lying between them. Germline V gives CDR1 LGHNA, CDR2 YNFKEQ. The CDR3, as DNA: TGTGCCAGCAGCCAAGACGAGGACAAACAAGAGACCCAGTACTTC. This codes for CASSQDEDKQETQYF.

V usage is TRBV29-1 and J usage is TRBJ2-5, with D maybe TRBD1 (8 bases). V lost 8 bases, J lost 0 bases, and 19 bases lay in between. Germline V gene sequence: CDR1 SQVTM, CDR2 ANQGSEA. This CDR3 spans 15 amino acids. The CDR3 DNA follows: TGCAGCACACAGGGGGGGGGGCAAAACCAAGAGACCCAGTACTTC. Its translation: CSTQGGGQNQETQYF.

Concerning this clonotype itself: One base away lies a much larger clone, so this may be a sequencing read error. The J gene is TRBJ1-1, the V gene TRBV12-3 or TRBV12-4; D is uncertain. V was trimmed by 1 base and J by 2 bases, leaving 14 bases between them. This CDR3 has 16 amino acids. CDR3 DNA: TGTGCCAGCAGTTTAGGCTCTAGAGGGATTAACACTGAAGCTTTCTTT. Amino acid sequence: CASSLGSRGINTEAFF.

This clonotype was detected many times. V gene TRBV7-2 combines with J gene TRBJ2-3, with D possibly being TRBD2 (5 bases). Trimming removed 5 bases from V and 4 bases from J, with 19 bases in between. CDR1 and CDR2 from the germline V gene are SGHTA and FQGNSA. There are 16 residues in the CDR3. The CDR3 is CASSDPPGLGPDTQYF. The CDR3 DNA follows: TGTGCCAGCAGCGACCCGCCCGGACTCGGCCCAGATACGCAGTATTTT. The full variable domain, rest sourced from reference TRBV7-2 and TRBJ2-3, is GAGVSQSPSNKVTEKGKDVELRCDPISGHTALYWYRQSLGQGLEFLIYFQGNSAPDKSGLPSDRFSAERTGGSVSTLTIQRTQQEDSAVYLCASSDPPGLGPDTQYFGPGTRLTVL.

This clonotype was counted ten times or more. This chain links TRBV20-1 with TRBJ2-4; TRBD1 might be the D (5 bases). Per germline, CDR1 DFQATT and CDR2 SNEGSKA (reference sequence). Trimming removed 5 bases from V and 8 bases from J, with 16 bases in between. The CDR3 totals 13 residues. CDR3 region: CSAGVGAEDIQYF. CDR3 DNA sequence: TGCAGTGCTGGGGTTGGGGCAGAGGACATTCAGTACTTC.

This clonotype was counted a few times. The CDR3 is CASSSWGENTEAFF. DNA for the CDR3: TGCGCCAGCAGCTCCTGGGGCGAGAACACTGAAGCTTTCTTT. The V and J genes are TRBV5-1 and TRBJ1-1; the D gene is possibly TRBD1 (5 bases). The germline gives CDR1 SGHRS, CDR2 YFSETQ. There are 14 residues in the CDR3. The V and J ends lost 3 bases and 1 base respectively, with 10 bases between them.

This clonotype has at least ten counts. The CDR3 reads CASRSGANVLTF. The CDR3 region has the DNA TGTGCCAGCAGGTCTGGGGCCAACGTCCTGACTTTC. V gene TRBV28 combines with J gene TRBJ2-6; D uncertain. In germline, CDR1 is MDHEN, CDR2 SYDVKM. V was trimmed by 6 bases and J by 1 base, leaving 1 base between them. The CDR3 runs to 12 residues. The complete variable domain, with remaining parts taken from reference TRBV28 and TRBJ2-6, reads DVKVTQSSRYLVKRTGEKVFLECVQDMDHENMFWYRQDPGLGLRLIYFSYDVKMKEKGDIPEGYSVSREKKERFSLILESASTNQTSMYLCASRSGANVLTFGAGSRLTVL.

V gene TRBV7-8 combines with J gene TRBJ2-3, with 8 bases aligning to TRBD2. Per the germline V gene, CDR1 is SGHVS and CDR2 is FQNEAQ. The CDR3 is 16 amino acids. J lost 5 bases, V lost 2 bases, and 9 bases had no gene match. The CDR3 is CASSLRTGGTRDTQYF. The CDR3 DNA reads TGTGCCAGCAGCTTAAGGACGGGGGGGACCCGAGATACGCAGTATTTT.

The chain uses TRBV6-4 and TRBJ1-1, with TRBD1 as a possible D gene (5 bases). V lost 4 bases to trimming and J lost 0 bases, with 12 bases between them. Per the germline V gene, CDR1 is MRHNA and CDR2 is SNTAGT. CDR3 size: 15 residues. As DNA, the CDR3 is TGTGCCAGCAGTGCCTCGGGGGGTATGAACACTGAAGCTTTCTTT. It is translated as CASSASGGMNTEAFF.